This T cell receptor beta chain was sequenced for a study of blood T cell repertoires in COVID-19. Across the whole study: Spain, Italy and the United States supplied samples that represented acute and convalescent COVID-19. PBMCs, B-cell-depleted T cells, or T cells provided the cDNA or gDNA that made up the material.

This CDR3 comprises 14 residues. CDR1 is SGHRS, CDR2 YFSETQ, per germline. The V and J ends lost 1 base and 4 bases respectively, with 11 bases between them. Seattle participants joined during active infection and were tracked over time. In the original processing: Reference gene primer amplification gave nucleated cell count estimates. Using immunoSEQ multiplex PCR, the repertoire was profiled, and TCRdb retains in-frame clones only, with some absent. For V, J and clone size, that table is used; D and trimming come from the DNA. The sample consists of about 130,000 clones, more than 90% of them appearing once.

This clonotype originated in a man aged 60 to 75 with COVID-19, enrolled during active disease. This rearrangement joins TRBV5-1 to TRBJ1-2; a weak D match, TRBD1 (6 bases). Input material: peripheral blood. This chain's CDR3 is CASSLRAGVYGYTF. The CDR3 nucleotides read TGCGCCAGCAGCTTGAGAGCAGGGGTCTATGGCTACACCTTC.